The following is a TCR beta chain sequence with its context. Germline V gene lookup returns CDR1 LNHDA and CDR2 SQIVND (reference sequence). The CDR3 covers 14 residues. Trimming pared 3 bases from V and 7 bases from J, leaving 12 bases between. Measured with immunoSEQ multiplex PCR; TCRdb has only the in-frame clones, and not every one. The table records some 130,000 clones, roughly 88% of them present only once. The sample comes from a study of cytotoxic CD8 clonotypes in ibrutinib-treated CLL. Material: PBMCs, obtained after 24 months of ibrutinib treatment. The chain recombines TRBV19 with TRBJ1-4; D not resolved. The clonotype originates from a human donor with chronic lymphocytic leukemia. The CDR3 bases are TGTGCCAGTAGTATTCTCGGACGGATTGAAAAACTGTTTTTT. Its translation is CASSILGRIEKLFF. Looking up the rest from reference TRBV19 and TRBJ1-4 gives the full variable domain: DGGITQSPKYLFRKEGQNVTLSCEQNLNHDAMYWYRQDPGQGLRLIYYSQIVNDFQKGDIAEGYSVSREKKESFPLTVTSAQKNPTAFYLCASSILGRIEKLFFGSGTQLSVL.